The 22 T cell receptor beta chains below were found in one sample sequenced in a study of T cell responses to AZD1222 COVID-19 vaccine. The repertoire was sequenced with immunoSEQ multiplex PCR; TCRdb's copy has only in-frame clones and lacks some. The data show around 100,000 clones, with roughly 84% seen just once and around 9.9% held by the top ten. The source was peripheral blood, collected on day 0 of AZD1222 vaccination. The receptors originated from an adult in good health.

There are many counts of this clone. The V call is TRBV29-1, the J call TRBJ2-2, with 7 nucleotides matching TRBD2. The germline CDR1 and CDR2 sequences are SQVTM and ANQGSEA. The V gene end was trimmed by 4 bases and the J gene end by 7 bases; junction bases not matched to a gene: 3. The CDR3 spans 12 residues. The CDR3 bases are TGCAGCGTTGGGGAGGGGATCGGGGAGCTGTTTTTT. It yields the protein CSVGEGIGELFF.

The chain uses TRBV11-1 and TRBJ2-2; D gene ambiguous. The V end lost 4 bases, the J end lost 6 bases, and 6 bases lay between the germline ends. The germline CDR1 and CDR2 sequences are SGHAT and FQDESV (reference sequence). The CDR3 is 12 residues long. CDR3 loop: CASSYVPGELFF. The CDR3, as DNA: TGTGCCAGCAGCTATGTCCCCGGGGAGCTGTTTTTT.

The genes are TRBV5-1 and TRBJ2-3; TRBD2 agrees at 8 bases. In germline, CDR1 is SGHRS, CDR2 YFSETQ. The ends lost 3 bases at V and 5 bases at J; junction bases unmatched: 14. The CDR3 length is 17 residues. The CDR3 is CASSSLPGEAGGDTQYF. Here the CDR3 DNA reads TGCGCCAGCAGCTCCCTACCGGGAGAGGCGGGGGGAGATACGCAGTATTTT.

The chain uses TRBV28 and TRBJ1-4; the D is unclear. CDR3 length: 15 residues. Germline loops: CDR1 MDHEN, CDR2 SYDVKM. Trimming cost V 5 bases and J 8 bases, with 18 bases left between them. The CDR3 spells CASSQMGLPDEKLFF. Here the CDR3 DNA reads TGTGCCAGCAGTCAGATGGGCCTCCCCGACGAAAAACTGTTTTTT.

Only a few counts were recorded for this clone. V and J are TRBV28 and TRBJ1-5, with TRBD1 matching over 8 bases. In germline, CDR1 is MDHEN, CDR2 SYDVKM. Unmatched junction bases numbered 11, after V lost 2 bases and J lost 8 bases. The CDR3 has 16 residues. In DNA, the CDR3 is TGTGCCAGCAGTTTAATCACAGGGGGAAAGGGTGAGCCCCAGCATTTT. Residues: CASSLITGGKGEPQHF.

V usage is TRBV5-1 and J usage is TRBJ2-1, with D possibly matching TRBD1 (5 bases). Trimming pared 2 bases from V and 5 bases from J, leaving 14 bases between. Germline loops: CDR1 SGHRS, CDR2 YFSETQ. This CDR3 has 15 amino acids. The DNA of the CDR3 is TGCGCCAGCAGCTTCGTGGGGTTACAGGACAATGAGCAGTTCTTC. It specifies CASSFVGLQDNEQFF.

The chain carries TRBV2 and TRBJ2-7, with no clear D. The CDR3 is made up of 15 amino acids. V lost 6 bases to trimming and J lost 0 bases, with 15 bases between them. CDR1 is SNHLY and CDR2 is FYNNEI in the germline V gene. The CDR3 region is CASRPSRTASYEQYF. The CDR3 DNA reads TGTGCCAGCAGGCCCTCCCGCACTGCCTCCTACGAGCAGTACTTC.

The chain joins TRBV10-1 to TRBJ1-1; no firm D call. CDR3 length: 14 residues. CDR1 is WNHNN and CDR2 is SYGVQD in the germline V gene (reference sequence). With 0 bases removed from V and 6 bases from J, the gap between germline ends came to 11 bases. The CDR3 region is CASSESKREAEAFF. Here the CDR3 DNA reads TGCGCCAGCAGTGAGTCCAAGAGAGAGGCTGAAGCTTTCTTT.

In this sample, this clone turned up once. V and J are TRBV6-5 and TRBJ2-7; 9 nucleotides align to TRBD1. The CDR3 runs to 13 residues. The V gene end was trimmed by 6 bases and the J gene end by 6 bases; junction bases not matched to a gene: 6. Germline CDR1 is MNHEY and CDR2 is SVGAGI. CDR3 in DNA: TGTGCCAGCAGAGAGGGGACAGGGTTCGAGCAGTACTTC. It specifies CASREGTGFEQYF.

In nucleotides, the CDR3 is TGTGCCACCAGCAGAGATCGGGGGGCACGCACCGGGGAGCTGTTTTTT. Residues: CATSRDRGARTGELFF. The chain combines TRBV15 with TRBJ2-2; a possible D gene is TRBD2 (7 bases). Trimming left V 0 bases short and J 4 bases short, with 12 bases between. The CDR3 has 16 residues. The germline gives CDR1 LNHNV, CDR2 YYDKDF (reference sequence).

The chain employs TRBV28 and TRBJ1-4; 11 positions agree with TRBD1. Germline lookup yields CDR1 MDHEN and CDR2 SYDVKM. The CDR3 has 18 amino acids. V shed 6 bases and J 5 bases; nucleotides not matched to a gene: 14. The CDR3 DNA is TGTGCCAGCAGCGAAGGGGGGACAGGGGGTGCCAACAATGAAAAACTGTTTTTT. This translates into CASSEGGTGGANNEKLFF.

This clone was seen a single time. The chain carries TRBV21-1 and TRBJ1-5. TRBV21-1 is given as a pseudogene. This CDR3 has 17 amino acids. As DNA, the CDR3 is TGTGCCAGCAGCAAAGATTCGTCGGGGAAAAACAATCAGCCCCAGCATTTT. Its protein is CASSKDSSGKNNQPQHF.

The CDR3 DNA is TGTGCCAGCTTAAGCTCTGGGGCCAACGTCCTGACTTTC. This encodes CASLSSGANVLTF. The chain couples TRBV27 to TRBJ2-6; D is uncertain. V gave up 8 bases and J gave up 0 bases, with 5 bases separating them. Germline V CDR1 and CDR2: MNHEY, SMNVEV (reference sequence). The CDR3 is made up of 13 amino acids.

Regarding this clone: Other DNA sequences in this specimen translate into the identical CDR3. V and J are TRBV6-2 or TRBV6-3 and TRBJ2-5; D remains unclear. V lost 5 bases and J 2 bases, leaving 3 bases between the germline ends. The CDR3 is 11 residues long. Per the germline V gene, CDR1 is MNHEY and CDR2 is SVGEGT. CDR3 nucleotides: TGTGCCAGCAGTCCACAAGAGACCCAGTACTTC. It specifies CASSPQETQYF.

V usage is TRBV5-6 and J usage is TRBJ2-5; D possibly corresponds to TRBD1 (6 bases). The germline V and J ends were trimmed by 0 bases and 3 bases, with 6 bases remaining between them. CDR1 and CDR2 (germline): SGHDT, YYEEEE. The CDR3 is 13 residues long. CDR3 region: CASSLGQEETQYF. For the CDR3, the DNA is TGTGCCAGCAGCTTGGGACAGGAAGAGACCCAGTACTTC.

The gene calls are TRBV3-1 (or the pseudogene TRBV3-2) and TRBJ1-3; D is possibly TRBD1 (5 bases). V gave up 0 bases and J gave up 6 bases, with 9 bases separating them. Per the germline V gene, CDR1 is LGHDT and CDR2 is YNNKEL (reference sequence). The CDR3 consists of 14 residues. CDR3 sequence reads: CASSQEGAINTIYF. The CDR3 DNA follows: TGTGCCAGCAGCCAAGAAGGGGCTATAAACACCATATATTTT.

For the CDR3, the DNA is TGTGCCAGCACCTGGACTAGCGGGAGGGATGAGCAGTTCTTC. It specifies CASTWTSGRDEQFF. This chain joins TRBV13 and TRBJ2-1, with 15 bases fitting TRBD2. The junction had 3 bases not matched to a gene; V was cut back by 7 bases and J by 8 bases. The CDR3 has 14 amino acids. Germline values: CDR1 PRHDT, CDR2 FYEKMQ (reference sequence).

This clone was found a few times. This chain uses TRBV3-1 (or the pseudogene TRBV3-2) with TRBJ1-2; TRBD1 is a possible D gene (6 bases). The V end was cut by 1 base, the J end by 7 bases, with 13 bases between. Germline values: CDR1 LGHDT, CDR2 YNNKEL (reference sequence). This CDR3 region has 14 residues. The CDR3 DNA sequence: TGTGCCAGCAGCCAAGCAGGGGCAACAGCTGGCTACACCTTC. Residues: CASSQAGATAGYTF.

The chain has TRBV6-5 and TRBJ2-1; D may match TRBD1 or TRBD2 (5 bases each). The germline V and J ends were trimmed by 6 bases and 2 bases, with 11 bases remaining between them. There are 14 residues in the CDR3. CDR1 MNHEY and CDR2 SVGAGI come from the germline V gene. The CDR3 region has the DNA TGTGCCAGCAGAGTCGGGACGACCTACAATGAGCAGTTCTTC. Amino acid sequence: CASRVGTTYNEQFF.

The chain recombines TRBV5-1 with TRBJ1-5; D is uncertain. V shed 1 base and J shed 2 bases, with 10 bases lying between them. The CDR3 totals 15 residues. Per the germline V gene, CDR1 is SGHRS and CDR2 is YFSETQ. This CDR3 is CASSLLDPGNQPQHF. CDR3 nucleotides: TGCGCCAGCAGCTTGCTGGACCCCGGCAATCAGCCCCAGCATTTT.

The rearrangement joins TRBV7-2 to TRBJ2-5; 9 bases are a match to TRBD2. V gave up 1 base and J gave up 2 bases; unmatched junction bases: 5. Looked up from germline, CDR1 is SGHTA and CDR2 is FQGNSA. The CDR3 spans 16 residues. CDR3 region: CASSLVGAGGQETQYF. The CDR3 DNA is TGTGCCAGCAGCTTAGTAGGCGCGGGGGGGCAAGAGACCCAGTACTTC.

V is TRBV4-2 and J is TRBJ1-1; weak D call: TRBD1 (5 bases). The CDR3 is 17 amino acids. CDR1 is LGHNA and CDR2 is YNFKEQ in the germline V gene. With 1 base removed from V and 3 bases from J, the gap between germline ends came to 18 bases. The CDR3 sequence: CASSQVGQGKTDTEAFF. In nucleotides, the CDR3 is TGTGCCAGCAGCCAAGTCGGTCAGGGTAAAACTGACACTGAAGCTTTCTTT.